The clone carrying this T cell receptor beta chain was counted once. Its specificity is not known. Pooled in the analysis were second doses at about 4 or about 12 weeks. Produced via immunoSEQ multiplex PCR; TCRdb's table is partial and in-frame only. The sample has 160,000 or so clones, 90% to 95% seen once. Between the trimmed V and J ends, which lost 6 bases and 2 bases, there was a span of 14 bases. The CDR3 extends over 14 amino acids. Germline CDR1 reads LNHDA; CDR2 reads SQIVND (reference sequence). This sample is part of a study of T cell responses to AZD1222 COVID-19 vaccine. Study-wide points: Close to half of spike-specific TCRs reportedly recognize unmutated variant regions. Repertoire samples came only from after the peak T cell response.

The sequencing used peripheral blood, collected 28 days after the second AZD1222 dose. The chain couples TRBV19 to TRBJ2-7; a weak D match, TRBD2 (6 bases). This receptor was identified in an adult who received the AZD1222 COVID-19 vaccine. The CDR3 reads CASSASGLPYEQYF. In DNA, the CDR3 is TGTGCCAGTAGCGCCTCGGGACTCCCCTACGAGCAGTACTTC.